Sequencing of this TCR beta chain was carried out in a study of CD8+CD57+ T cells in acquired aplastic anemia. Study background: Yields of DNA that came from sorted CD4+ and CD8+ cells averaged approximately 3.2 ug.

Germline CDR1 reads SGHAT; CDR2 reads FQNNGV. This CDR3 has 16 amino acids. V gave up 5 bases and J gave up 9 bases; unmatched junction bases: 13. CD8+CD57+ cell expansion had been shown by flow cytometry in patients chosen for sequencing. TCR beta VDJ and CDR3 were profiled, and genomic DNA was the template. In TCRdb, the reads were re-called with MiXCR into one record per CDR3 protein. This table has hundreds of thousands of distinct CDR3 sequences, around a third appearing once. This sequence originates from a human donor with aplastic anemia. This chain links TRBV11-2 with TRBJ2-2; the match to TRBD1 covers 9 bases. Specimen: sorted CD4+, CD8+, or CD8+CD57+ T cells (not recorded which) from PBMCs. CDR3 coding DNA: TGTGCCAGCAGCAAGGGGACAGGGAATGGAGTACGGGAGCTGTTTTTT. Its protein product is CASSKGTGNGVRELFF.